These 3 T cell receptor beta chains came from one sample sequenced in a study of cytomegalovirus exposure and HLA in healthy donors. Amplification used 60 Vbeta primers and 13 Jbeta primers. Clones were read by immunoSEQ multiplex PCR, and TCRdb kept only the in-frame ones, dropping some. The table shows roughly 120,000 clones, with around 81% occurring only once. Sequenced material: PBMCs. Receptors were obtained from a woman aged 25 to 45 in good health and CMV-seronegative.

The V call is TRBV7-2, the J call TRBJ1-1; no reliable D call. Germline V lookup: CDR1 SGHTA, CDR2 FQGNSA. This CDR3 is 15 amino acids long. V lost 7 bases and J 0 bases, leaving 15 bases between the germline ends. The CDR3 spells CASKQRGFLNTEAFF. The CDR3, as DNA: TGTGCCAGCAAGCAACGTGGTTTTTTGAACACTGAAGCTTTCTTT.

The V and J genes are TRBV7-6 and TRBJ1-3; a possible D gene is TRBD1 (6 bases). The germline V and J ends were trimmed by 1 base and 9 bases, with 13 bases remaining between them. The CDR3 loop spans 14 amino acids. Germline loops: CDR1 SGHVS, CDR2 FNYEAQ. Here the CDR3 reads CASSLVGTMGTIYF. The CDR3 bases are TGTGCCAGCAGCTTAGTAGGGACAATGGGCACCATATATTTT.

The chain carries TRBV9 and TRBJ2-2, with TRBD1 matching 9 bases. Germline CDR1 and CDR2: SGDLS and YYNGEE. With 4 bases clipped from V and 4 bases from J, the junction kept 5 bases outside the gene matches. This CDR3 is 15 amino acids long. The CDR3 coding sequence is TGTGCCAGCAGCACCGACAGGGGGATCACCGGGGAGCTGTTTTTT. Residues: CASSTDRGITGELFF.